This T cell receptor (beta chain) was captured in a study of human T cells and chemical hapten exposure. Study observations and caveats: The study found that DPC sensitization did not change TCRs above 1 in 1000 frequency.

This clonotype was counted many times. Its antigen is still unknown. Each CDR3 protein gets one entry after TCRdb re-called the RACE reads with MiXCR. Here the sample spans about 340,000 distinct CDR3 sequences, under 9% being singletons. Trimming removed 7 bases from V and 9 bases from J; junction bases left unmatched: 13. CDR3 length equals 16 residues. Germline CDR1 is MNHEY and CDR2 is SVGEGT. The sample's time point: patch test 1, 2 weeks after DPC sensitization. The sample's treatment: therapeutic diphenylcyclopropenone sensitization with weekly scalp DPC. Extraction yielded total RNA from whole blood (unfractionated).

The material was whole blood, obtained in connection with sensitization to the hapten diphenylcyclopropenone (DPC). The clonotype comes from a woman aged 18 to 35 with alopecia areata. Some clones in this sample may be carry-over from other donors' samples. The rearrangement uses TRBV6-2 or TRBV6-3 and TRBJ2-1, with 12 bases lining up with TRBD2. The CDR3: CASTKVVTSGGGEQFF. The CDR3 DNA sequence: TGTGCCAGCACCAAGGTCGTGACTAGCGGGGGAGGTGAGCAGTTCTTC.